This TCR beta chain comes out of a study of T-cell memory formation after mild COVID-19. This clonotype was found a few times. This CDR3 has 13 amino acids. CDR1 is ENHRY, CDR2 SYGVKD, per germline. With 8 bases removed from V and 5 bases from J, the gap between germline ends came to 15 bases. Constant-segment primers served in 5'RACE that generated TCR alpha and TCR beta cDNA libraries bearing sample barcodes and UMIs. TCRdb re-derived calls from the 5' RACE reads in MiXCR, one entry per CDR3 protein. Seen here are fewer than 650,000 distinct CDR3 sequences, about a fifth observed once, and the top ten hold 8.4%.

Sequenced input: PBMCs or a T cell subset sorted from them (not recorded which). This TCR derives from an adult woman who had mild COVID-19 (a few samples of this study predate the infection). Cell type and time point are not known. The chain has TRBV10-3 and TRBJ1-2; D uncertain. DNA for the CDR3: TGTGCCATCTCAACACCAAACCTTTATGGCTACACCTTC. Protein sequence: CAISTPNLYGYTF.